This is a list of T cell receptor beta chains from one sample in a study of T cell changes during pregnancy in multiple sclerosis. Sequencing used immunoSEQ multiplex PCR; TCRdb keeps in-frame clones, though not all of them. The sample contains 35,000 to 50,000 clones, less than 90% of which appear only once. The sequenced sample was CD4+ T cells from peripheral blood mononuclear cells, obtained before pregnancy. The receptors derive from a female donor with multiple sclerosis, enrolled in a pregnancy study. The CDR3 runs from the conserved cysteine through the conserved F or W. The D gene is left open where the match is weak. Rows may omit the clone size; those that give it use once, few, many or a size class.

j_call v_call clone_size d_call cdr3_nt cdr3_aa
TRBJ1-1 TRBV10-3 - - TGTGCCATCAGTGAATTCCAGGGTCTCGGAAAATCTGAAGCTTTCTTT CAISEFQGLGKSEAFF
TRBJ1-1 TRBV19 - - TGTGCCAGTATTGGCCCCACGACCATCCGGGGGGCAGGCACTGAAGCTTTCTTT CASIGPTTIRGAGTEAFF
TRBJ2-4 TRBV11-2 - TRBD1 TGTGCCAGCAGCCCGGGACAGGGGACAAACATTCAGTACTTC CASSPGQGTNIQYF
TRBJ1-5 TRBV19 - - TGTGCCAGTAGAGTGACAGCAATCAATCAGCCCCAGCATTTT CASRVTAINQPQHF
TRBJ2-2 TRBV11-2 - - TGTGCCAGCAGCTTAATGAGCGGATCCACCGGGGAGCTGTTTTTT CASSLMSGSTGELFF
TRBJ1-6 TRBV6-5 - TRBD1 TGTGCCACCAGGGGACAGGGTGATTCACCCCTCCACTTT CATRGQGDSPLHF
TRBJ1-2 TRBV7-2 - - TGTGCCAGCAGCTTCCGCCGGGACAAAAAAAACTATGGCTACACCTTC CASSFRRDKKNYGYTF
TRBJ2-7 TRBV19 few TRBD2 TGTGCCAGTAGTATCAACAGCGGGAGTTCGCAGCAGTACTTC CASSINSGSSQQYF
TRBJ2-1 TRBV2 - TRBD2 TGTGCCAGCTCCGGACTAGCGGGAGTCTATAGTGAGCAGTTCTTC CASSGLAGVYSEQFF
TRBJ1-1 TRBV6-5 once - TGTGCCAGCAGTTTACAGGACATGAACACTGAAGCTTTCTTT CASSLQDMNTEAFF
TRBJ1-2 TRBV4-3 - TRBD1 TGCGCCAGCAGCCGGACAGGGTATGGCTACACCTTC CASSRTGYGYTF
TRBJ2-3 TRBV5-1 - TRBD1 TGCGCCAGCAGCTTGGCCCCGACAGGGGCAGATACGCAGTATTTT CASSLAPTGADTQYF
TRBJ2-7 TRBV10-3 - TRBD2 TGTGCCATCAGTGGGACTAGCCACGAGCAGTACTTC CAISGTSHEQYF
TRBJ2-3 TRBV7-2 - TRBD2 TGTGCCAGCAGCTGGACTAGCGGGGGGGCCTGGGCAGATACGCAGTATTTT CASSWTSGGAWADTQYF
TRBJ2-5 TRBV18 - - TGTGCCAGCTCACCGTTCTCAGAGACCCAGTACTTC CASSPFSETQYF
TRBJ2-1 TRBV5-6 - - TGTGCCAGCAGCTTGGGGGGGCCGAGGGGCGAGCAGTTCTTC CASSLGGPRGEQFF
TRBJ1-1 TRBV6-5 - - TGTGCCAGCGCGGATCTCGACAGGCGGGACACTGAAGCTTTCTTT CASADLDRRDTEAFF
TRBJ1-2 TRBV5-6 - TRBD1 TGTGCCAGCATGGGACAGGGGTACGGTGGCTACACCTTC CASMGQGYGGYTF
TRBJ1-4 TRBV18 few TRBD1 TGTGCCAGCTCACCCGTCGGGCAGGGGGATTTCCTGTTTTTT CASSPVGQGDFLFF
TRBJ2-5 TRBV6-1 - - TGTGCCAGCAGTGACTCAGGGCAAGAGACCCAGTACTTC CASSDSGQETQYF
TRBJ1-2 TRBV9 - - TGTGCCAGCAGCGTAGCGCCGGGAGCGAACTATGGCTACACCTTC CASSVAPGANYGYTF
TRBJ1-1 TRBV27 - TRBD1 TGTGCCAGCAGTTTTTGGACAGGTGCTGAAGCTTTCTTT CASSFWTGAEAFF
TRBJ2-3 TRBV4-1 once - TGCGCCAGCAGCCAAATTGAGGGGGGAGGGACAGATACGCAGTATTTT CASSQIEGGGTDTQYF
TRBJ2-1 TRBV10-2 - TRBD2 TGCGCCAGCAGGGTTGGCGGGAGCAATTACAATGAGCAGTTCTTC CASRVGGSNYNEQFF
TRBJ2-7 TRBV5-5 once TRBD1 TGTGCCAGCAGCCCACCACCGGGACAGGGTACCTACGAGCAGTACTTC CASSPPPGQGTYEQYF
TRBJ1-1 TRBV12-5 - - TGTGCTAGTGGTTTGGGCCTTGAGGGGGCTGAAGCTTTCTTT CASGLGLEGAEAFF
TRBJ1-2 TRBV2 - - TGTGCCAGCAGTGGGCAGTTTGACTATGGCTACACCTTC CASSGQFDYGYTF
TRBJ2-3 TRBV6-1 - TRBD2 TGTGCCAGCAGGGGCGGGGGGGCTAGCACAGATACGCAGTATTTT CASRGGGASTDTQYF
TRBJ2-2 TRBV5-1 - TRBD1 TGCGCCAGCAGCTCCCGTCCCTCCGGGACAGGGGGTAACACCGGGGAGCTGTTTTTT CASSSRPSGTGGNTGELFF
TRBJ1-2 TRBV5-4 few TRBD1 TGTGCCAGCAGCTTTCCGACAGGGGGCGCTGATGGCTACACCTTC CASSFPTGGADGYTF
TRBJ2-2 TRBV5-1 once TRBD1 TGCGCCAGCAGCCTTCCGGGACAGGGGGCCGCCGGGGAGCTGTTTTTT CASSLPGQGAAGELFF
TRBJ2-7 TRBV5-1 - - TGCGCCAGCAGCTTGCAGAGGGCCGGATCGAACGAGCAGTACTTC CASSLQRAGSNEQYF
TRBJ1-2 TRBV28 - TRBD1 TGTGCCAGCAGTTTCACGGACAGGGCCAACTATGGCTACACCTTC CASSFTDRANYGYTF
TRBJ2-7 TRBV11-2 once - TGTGCCAGCAGCTTAGGCGGCTCGGGCTACGAGCAGTACTTC CASSLGGSGYEQYF
TRBJ2-2 TRBV7-2 - - TGTGCCAGCAGGCACACAGGGTTAGTCTCCGGGGAGCTGTTTTTT CASRHTGLVSGELFF
TRBJ1-4 TRBV7-7 - TRBD1 TGTGCCAGCAGCCCACAACAGGGGGCCAATGAAAAACTGTTTTTT CASSPQQGANEKLFF
TRBJ2-7 TRBV7-2 few - TGTGCCAGCAGCTTGGGCGCGTTGTCCTACGAGCAGTACTTC CASSLGALSYEQYF
TRBJ2-4 TRBV19 - TRBD2 TGTGCCAGTAGTACGTCTAGCGGGTGGTCCGTGGACATTCAGTACTTC CASSTSSGWSVDIQYF
TRBJ1-1 TRBV15 - - TGTGCCACCAGCAGAGATCCGGGGGGGGTTGCTGAAGCTTTCTTT CATSRDPGGVAEAFF
TRBJ1-2 TRBV28 - TRBD1 TGTGCCAGCAGTGGACAGGGATGGGGCTACACCTTC CASSGQGWGYTF
TRBJ2-3 TRBV5-1 - - TGCGCCAGCAGCTTCTTCACGGGCAGGGACACAGATACGCAGTATTTT CASSFFTGRDTDTQYF
TRBJ2-5 TRBV19 once TRBD2 TGTGCCAGTACCTCGGCCGTAGCGGGACAAGAGACCCAGTACTTC CASTSAVAGQETQYF
TRBJ1-2 TRBV6-6 - - TGTGCCAGCAGGGACAGTAACTATGGCTACACCTTC CASRDSNYGYTF
TRBJ2-3 TRBV21-1 - - TGTGCCAGCAGCAAAGAGTTTACGGTTCACTGCACAGATACGCAGTATTTT CASSKEFTVHCTDTQYF
TRBJ2-1 TRBV5-1 - - TGCGCCAGCAGCTTGTGGTTAGCGGACAATGAGCAGTTCTTC CASSLWLADNEQFF
TRBJ2-6 TRBV11-3 - - TGTGCCAGCAGCTCCGAGGATAACGTCCTGACTTTC CASSSEDNVLTF
TRBJ2-7 TRBV19 - - TGTGCCAGTAGAGCTAACCCGGGACTCCCATTCTACGAGCAGTACTTC CASRANPGLPFYEQYF
TRBJ1-1 TRBV14 - - TGTGCCAGCAGCCAAGATGTTCGGGGGAAAGCTTTCTTT CASSQDVRGKAFF
TRBJ2-7 TRBV6-5 - - TGTGCCAGCAGTTACCTTCCCCGGACAGAGGGCGAGCAGTACTTC CASSYLPRTEGEQYF
TRBJ1-1 TRBV11-3 - - TGTGCCAGCAGCTTATCCTTGGCGGCGCCAGCTTTCTTT CASSLSLAAPAFF
TRBJ2-7 TRBV9 - TRBD1 TGTGCCAGCAGCGCCTCCGGGACAGCCGCCTACGAGCAGTACTTC CASSASGTAAYEQYF